This T cell receptor (beta chain) is from a study of T cell responses to AZD1222 COVID-19 vaccine. Turning to this clone: Antigen specificity is unknown.

Clones were read by immunoSEQ multiplex PCR, and TCRdb kept only the in-frame ones, dropping some. The sample carries around 150,000 clones, just under 95% recorded once. Germline CDR1 is LGHDT and CDR2 is YNNKEL (reference sequence). Trimming took off 4 bases at V and 5 bases at J, with 14 bases between the two ends. The CDR3 contains 14 residues. Study-level points and caveats: Only 5 or 6 individuals given AZD1222 were seropositive at baseline. In a largely white British group with more females than males, clonal diversity was possibly underestimated. A reported finding is that nearly half of spike-specific TCRs target unmutated variant regions.

Researchers grouped second doses given at about 4 or about 12 weeks into one pool. This TCR came from an adult who received the AZD1222 COVID-19 vaccine. This material consisted of peripheral blood, taken 28 days after the second AZD1222 dose. The chain recombines TRBV3-1 (or the pseudogene TRBV3-2) with TRBJ1-1, with D maybe TRBD1 (5 bases). The CDR3 region is CASSPSGGVTEAFF. As DNA, the CDR3 is TGTGCCAGCAGCCCCTCGGGAGGGGTAACTGAAGCTTTCTTT.